This entry lists 32 T cell receptor beta chains sequenced from one sample in a study of CD8 T cells in ankylosing spondylitis. One entry per CDR3 protein results from TCRdb running MiXCR on the 5' RACE reads. The table records roughly 230,000 distinct CDR3 sequences, over 15% of them present only once. Sample: blood, either unsorted or a sorted T cell fraction (not recorded which). Every receptor here comes from a male donor with ankylosing spondylitis or in good health (not recorded which).

The rearrangement joins TRBV29-1 to TRBJ2-1; D is uncertain. Germline assignment: CDR1 SQVTM and CDR2 ANQGSEA. The CDR3 spans 15 residues. Trimming stripped 1 base from V and 0 bases from J, with 10 bases between. The CDR3, as DNA: TGCAGCGTTGAAGGGTCTCAGGACTCCTACAATGAGCAGTTCTTC. As protein: CSVEGSQDSYNEQFF.

The chain has TRBV5-1 and TRBJ2-7; TRBD1 might be the D (6 bases). The germline V and J ends were trimmed by 2 bases and 6 bases, with 12 bases remaining between them. CDR1 is SGHRS and CDR2 is YFSETQ in the germline V gene. This CDR3 is built from 13 residues. CDR3 amino acids: CASSFGQRGEQYF. The CDR3 bases are TGCGCCAGCAGCTTCGGACAGCGCGGCGAGCAGTACTTC. Supplemented by reference TRBV5-1 and TRBJ2-7, the full variable domain reads KAGVTQTPRYLIKTRGQQVTLSCSPISGHRSVSWYQQTPGQGLQFLFEYFSETQRNKGNFPGRFSGRQFSNSRSEMNVSTLELGDSALYLCASSFGQRGEQYFGPGTRLTVT.

This clonotype has a handful of counts. Here the CDR3 reads CSATDRVGSNQPQHF. CDR3 nucleotides: TGCAGCGCCACGGACAGGGTTGGGAGCAATCAGCCCCAGCATTTT. J is TRBJ1-5 and V is TRBV29-1; 8 bases line up with TRBD1. The junction had 9 bases not matched to a gene; V was cut back by 7 bases and J by 1 base. Germline V CDR1 and CDR2: SQVTM, ANQGSEA. The CDR3 spans 15 residues. The full variable domain, its missing parts supplied by reference TRBV29-1 and TRBJ1-5, is SAVISQKPSRDICQRGTSLTIQCQVDSQVTMMFWYRQQPGQSLTLIATANQGSEATYESGFVIDKFPISRPNLTFSTLTVSNMSPEDSSIYLCSATDRVGSNQPQHFGDGTRLSIL.

The chain links TRBV4-1 to TRBJ2-4; 9 bases agree with TRBD2. Germline CDR1 and CDR2: MGHRA and YSYEKL. The V and J ends lost 0 bases and 8 bases, in that order; junction bases with no gene match: 8. This CDR3 has 16 amino acids. The CDR3: CASSQDGLAGPYIQYF. CDR3 nucleotides: TGCGCCAGCAGCCAAGACGGGCTAGCGGGACCGTACATTCAGTACTTC.

This clonotype was found a few times. The rearrangement uses TRBV20-1 and TRBJ2-7; possibly TRBD2 for D (6 bases). This CDR3 comprises 13 residues. Trimming left V 1 base short and J 2 bases short, with 9 bases between. Germline CDR1 reads DFQATT; CDR2 reads SNEGSKA (reference sequence). The CDR3 DNA reads as TGCAGTGCTAGAGGGGGACTTACCTACGAGCAGTACTTC. This translates into CSARGGLTYEQYF.

This clonotype was seen ten or more times. The chain employs TRBV7-9 and TRBJ2-7; TRBD1 agrees at 7 bases. Germline CDR1 is SEHNR and CDR2 is FQNEAQ (reference sequence). The CDR3 is made up of 16 amino acids. The trim removed 5 bases at V and 7 bases at J, leaving 17 bases unmatched. CDR3 in amino acids: CASSPAHPQGVGEQYF. CDR3 bases: TGTGCCAGCAGCCCCGCGCACCCCCAGGGGGTGGGGGAGCAGTACTTC.

The chain carries TRBV10-3 and TRBJ2-1; 14 bases line up with TRBD2. The CDR3 covers 17 residues. The V and J ends lost 8 bases and 9 bases, in that order; junction bases with no gene match: 15. Germline V lookup: CDR1 ENHRY, CDR2 SYGVKD. The CDR3, as DNA: TGTGCCATCGCCGGGACTAGCGGGAGTTCCGCCCCCCCTGAGCAGTTCTTC. Its protein is CAIAGTSGSSAPPEQFF.

The chain has TRBV6-5 and TRBJ2-1, with D tentatively TRBD1 (9 bases). This CDR3 spans 18 amino acids. CDR1 is MNHEY, CDR2 SVGAGI, per germline. Trimming took off 3 bases at V and 4 bases at J, with 22 bases between the two ends. This CDR3 reads CASSYPSSGTGRYNEQFF. The CDR3 DNA reads as TGTGCCAGCAGTTATCCGAGTAGCGGGACAGGGAGATACAATGAGCAGTTCTTC.

The V gene is TRBV20-1, the J gene TRBJ2-3; TRBD2 matches at 9 bases. Germline V gene sequence: CDR1 DFQATT, CDR2 SNEGSKA (reference sequence). CDR3 size: 13 residues. V shed 7 bases, J shed 1 base, and the junction held 3 bases outside the gene matches. Here the CDR3 DNA reads TGCAGTGGTAGGACTAGCGGCACAGATACGCAGTATTTT. Its protein is CSGRTSGTDTQYF.

This clonotype showed up many times. The chain recombines TRBV5-1 with TRBJ2-5, with 14 bases aligning to TRBD2. V lost 5 bases, J lost 5 bases, and 8 bases stayed unmatched. The CDR3 loop spans 16 amino acids. Germline V gene sequence: CDR1 SGHRS, CDR2 YFSETQ. CDR3 nucleotide sequence: TGCGCCAGCAGTAGTGGGACTAGCGGGAGTTTCGAGACCCAGTACTTC. The encoded protein is CASSSGTSGSFETQYF.

This clonotype was detected a few times. The rearrangement uses TRBV5-1 and TRBJ2-7; D possibly corresponds to TRBD2 (5 bases). The CDR3 spans 13 residues. Deletions cut 0 bases from V and 5 bases from J, with 9 bases between. CDR1 is SGHRS and CDR2 is YFSETQ in the germline V gene. CDR3 sequence (DNA): TGCGCCAGCAGCTTGGAGGACGGGGACGAGCAGTACTTC. It specifies CASSLEDGDEQYF.

The rearrangement links TRBV10-3 to TRBJ2-5, with 10 bases fitting TRBD1. Germline assignment: CDR1 ENHRY and CDR2 SYGVKD. CDR3 length: 15 amino acids. V was pared by 3 bases and J by 5 bases, with 6 bases of the junction left unmatched. CDR3 protein: CAISEETGGLETQYF. CDR3 DNA sequence: TGTGCCATCAGTGAAGAGACAGGGGGCTTGGAGACCCAGTACTTC.

The chain uses TRBV7-9 and TRBJ2-3; tentatively, D is TRBD1 (5 bases). Germline-derived CDR1 and CDR2 are SEHNR and FQNEAQ (reference sequence). This CDR3 spans 13 amino acids. Between the trimmed V and J ends, which lost 5 bases and 5 bases, there was a span of 11 bases. The CDR3 DNA sequence: TGTGCCAGCAGCCCCCAGGGTGTAGATACGCAGTATTTT. It encodes CASSPQGVDTQYF.

The table lists this clonotype with many counts. The rearrangement joins TRBV29-1 to TRBJ2-5, with a tentative D call TRBD1 (5 bases). Germline assignment: CDR1 SQVTM and CDR2 ANQGSEA. V was pared by 7 bases and J by 4 bases, with 13 bases between. There are 12 residues in the CDR3. Here the CDR3 reads CSEREGVETQYF. In DNA form, the CDR3 reads TGCAGCGAACGAGAAGGGGTAGAGACCCAGTACTTC.

The rearrangement links TRBV7-8 to TRBJ2-2; D is uncertain. This CDR3 is built from 14 residues. The V end was cut by 0 bases, the J end by 6 bases, with 8 bases between. The germline V gene encodes CDR1 SGHVS and CDR2 FQNEAQ. CDR3 amino acids: CASSLAEWSGELFF. The CDR3 nucleotides read TGTGCCAGCAGCTTAGCGGAGTGGTCCGGGGAGCTGTTTTTT.

This clonotype appeared many times. This rearrangement joins TRBV20-1 to TRBJ2-4, with D perhaps given as TRBD1 or TRBD2 (5 bases each). The CDR3 consists of 14 residues. The V end lost 6 bases, the J end lost 7 bases, and 19 bases lay between the germline ends. The germline V gene encodes CDR1 DFQATT and CDR2 SNEGSKA (reference sequence). CDR3 in DNA: TGCAGTGCCACACCGGGACCCTCATTTAACATTCAGTACTTC. Translated, it gives CSATPGPSFNIQYF.

This clonotype came up many times. The V call is TRBV3-1, the J call TRBJ1-6; D not certain. V shed 5 bases and J shed 10 bases, with 9 bases lying between them. The CDR3 is 12 residues long. The V gene's germline CDR1 is LGHDT and CDR2 YNNKEL (reference sequence). The CDR3 reads CASSTRESPLHF. In nucleotides, the CDR3 is TGTGCCAGCAGCACACGGGAATCACCCCTCCACTTT.

This clonotype has a handful of counts. The rearrangement uses TRBV7-3 and TRBJ2-1; tentatively, D is TRBD2 (5 bases). The CDR3 spans 15 residues. Germline V gene data show CDR1 as SGHTA and CDR2 as FQGTGA. V was pared by 4 bases and J by 0 bases, with 10 bases between. Here the CDR3 reads CASSSGESSYNEQFF. Here the CDR3 DNA reads TGTGCCAGCAGCTCCGGGGAAAGCTCCTACAATGAGCAGTTCTTC. Full variable domain (missing parts from reference TRBV7-3 and TRBJ2-1): GAGVSQTPSNKVTEKGKYVELRCDPISGHTALYWYRQSLGQGPEFLIYFQGTGAADDSGLPNDRFFAVRPEGSVSTLKIQRTERGDSAVYLCASSSGESSYNEQFFGPGTRLTVL.

The chain employs TRBV5-6 and TRBJ2-1; TRBD2 aligns across 14 bases. Germline CDR1 is SGHDT and CDR2 is YYEEEE. With V trimmed by 4 bases and J by 6 bases, 9 bases remained unmatched. The CDR3 contains 17 residues. Here the CDR3 DNA reads TGTGCCAGCAGCACGGGACTAGCGGGAGAAAAAGGCAATGAGCAGTTCTTC. Its protein is CASSTGLAGEKGNEQFF.

The chain links TRBV7-9 to TRBJ2-1; 10 bases agree with TRBD2. Germline values: CDR1 SEHNR, CDR2 FQNEAQ (reference sequence). V lost 0 bases, J lost 14 bases, and 4 bases stayed unmatched. The length of the CDR3 is 13 residues. The CDR3 region is CASSLATSGKKFF. As DNA, the CDR3 is TGTGCCAGCAGCTTAGCTACTAGCGGGAAGAAGTTCTTC.

The table lists this clonotype with many counts. V gene TRBV3-1 combines with J gene TRBJ2-7; TRBD2 matches at 7 bases. Losses at the gene ends were 4 bases for V and 7 bases for J; bases not matched to a gene: 16. The CDR3 spans 16 residues. Germline lookup yields CDR1 LGHDT and CDR2 YNNKEL (reference sequence). This CDR3 is CASSPTRDYRLLEQYF. DNA of the CDR3: TGTGCCAGCAGCCCCACCAGGGACTATAGACTACTAGAGCAGTACTTC.

This clonotype was observed many times. The CDR3 DNA sequence: TGTGCCACCCAATCTAGCGAAGACTTAGGTGAGCAGTTCTTC. Amino acids: CATQSSEDLGEQFF. The chain has TRBV24-1 and TRBJ2-1; D is possibly TRBD2 (6 bases). Between the trimmed V and J ends, which lost 9 bases and 9 bases, there was a span of 20 bases. This CDR3 is built from 14 residues. The germline gives CDR1 KGHDR, CDR2 SFDVKD.

The J gene is TRBJ2-5, the V gene TRBV25-1; TRBD1 or TRBD2 may be the D gene (5 bases each). The ends were cut back, 1 base at V and 0 bases at J, with 18 bases in the middle. The CDR3 is 18 amino acids. CDR1 is MGHDK and CDR2 is SYGVNS in the germline V gene. The CDR3 here is CASSELFGSRGDQETQYF. The DNA of the CDR3 is TGTGCCAGCAGTGAATTGTTTGGGTCGAGGGGAGACCAAGAGACCCAGTACTTC.

This clonotype was seen a handful of times. The gene calls are TRBV20-1 and TRBJ1-1; unclear D gene. Germline loops: CDR1 DFQATT, CDR2 SNEGSKA (reference sequence). The CDR3 runs to 15 residues. The V end lost 5 bases, the J end lost 1 base, and 17 bases lay between the germline ends. The CDR3 here is CSAVDPPEGNTEAFF. CDR3 nucleotides: TGCAGTGCTGTTGACCCCCCGGAGGGGAACACTGAAGCTTTCTTT.

This clonotype was counted between two and nine times. This chain connects TRBV12-3 or TRBV12-4 to TRBJ1-1; 10 bases are a match to TRBD1. This CDR3 spans 14 amino acids. The junction had 2 bases not matched to a gene; V was cut back by 3 bases and J by 4 bases. CDR3 sequence (DNA): TGTGCCAGCAGTTTGGGACAGGGGAGCACTGAAGCTTTCTTT. This sequence encodes CASSLGQGSTEAFF.

V is TRBV5-5 and J is TRBJ2-3, with TRBD2 matching 12 bases. The CDR3 loop spans 16 amino acids. V shed 0 bases, J shed 4 bases, and the junction held 3 bases outside the gene matches. Looked up from germline, CDR1 is SGHKS and CDR2 is YYEKEE (reference sequence). The CDR3 loop is CASSLATSGRSDTQYF. The CDR3 region has the DNA TGTGCCAGCAGCTTGGCGACTAGCGGGAGATCAGATACGCAGTATTTT. The variable domain in full, completed from reference TRBV5-5 and TRBJ2-3, reads DAGVTQSPTHLIKTRGQQVTLRCSPISGHKSVSWYQQVLGQGPQFIFQYYEKEERGRGNFPDRFSARQFPNYSSELNVNALLLGDSALYLCASSLATSGRSDTQYFGPGTRLTVL.

The chain combines TRBV12-3 or TRBV12-4 with TRBJ2-7, with 7 nucleotides matching TRBD1. Losses at the gene ends were 6 bases for V and 3 bases for J; bases not matched to a gene: 2. The CDR3 spans 12 residues. CDR3 amino acids: CASSDRVYEQYF. The CDR3 nucleotides read TGTGCCAGCAGCGACAGGGTCTACGAGCAGTACTTC.

In this sample, this clonotype turned up a few times. This CDR3 is CASSSSYQETQYF. As DNA, the CDR3 is TGTGCCAGCAGTTCCTCGTACCAAGAGACCCAGTACTTC. V and J are TRBV27 and TRBJ2-5, with D hard to call. V lost 4 bases to trimming and J lost 0 bases, with 6 bases between them. CDR3 size: 13 residues. Germline values: CDR1 MNHEY, CDR2 SMNVEV (reference sequence).

This clonotype was counted only a few times. The chain uses TRBV9 and TRBJ1-5, with TRBD1 as a possible D gene (5 bases). The V and J ends lost 3 bases and 3 bases respectively, with 10 bases between them. Germline V lookup: CDR1 SGDLS, CDR2 YYNGEE. This CDR3 spans 14 amino acids. CDR3 nucleotide sequence: TGTGCCAGCAGCGCCGGGACGTCCAATCAGCCCCAGCATTTT. This codes for CASSAGTSNQPQHF.

In regard to this clonotype: Compared with germline, one end of the junction differs, possibly owing to a read error. CDR3: CASSQGWLAGNNEQFF. The CDR3 bases are TGCGCCAGCAGTCAAGGATGGCTAGCGGGAAACAATGAGCAGTTCTTC. The rearrangement uses TRBV4-1 and TRBJ2-1, with 9 bases aligning to TRBD2. The germline CDR1 and CDR2 sequences are MGHRA and YSYEKL. This CDR3 is 16 amino acids long.

J is TRBJ2-3 and V is TRBV29-1; D not certain. The CDR3 loop spans 10 amino acids. Germline lookup yields CDR1 SQVTM and CDR2 ANQGSEA. V lost 5 bases and J 5 bases, leaving 5 bases between the germline ends. CDR3 nucleotides: TGCAGCGTTATAGGAGATACGCAGTATTTT. Protein sequence: CSVIGDTQYF.

At least ten counts were recorded for this clonotype. Compared with germline, one end of the junction differs, possibly owing to a read error. The chain employs TRBV7-3 and TRBJ2-1; 12 nucleotides match TRBD2. Germline lookup yields CDR1 SGHTA and CDR2 FQGTGA. The CDR3 is made up of 17 amino acids. CDR3 sequence: CASSPRLAGASDNEQFF. Written as DNA, the CDR3 is TGTGCCAGCAGCCCAAGACTAGCGGGAGCCTCCGACAATGAGCAGTTCTTC. Full variable domain (rest looked up from reference TRBV7-3 and TRBJ2-1): GAGVSQTPSNKVTEKGKYVELRCDPISGHTALYWYRQSLGQGPEFLIYFQGTGAADDSGLPNDRFFAVRPEGSVSTLKIQRTERGDSAVYLCASSPRLAGASDNEQFFGPGTRLTVL.